Listed below are T cell receptor beta chains from one sample, sequenced in a study of blood T cell repertoires in COVID-19. Sequencing used immunoSEQ multiplex PCR; TCRdb keeps in-frame clones, though not all of them. This sample has fewer than 350,000 clones, with about 86% found just once. Sequenced sample: peripheral blood. The origin of the receptors is a woman aged 25 to 39 with COVID-19, enrolled during active disease. Both conserved end residues are part of each CDR3. The order of the fields is J gene, clone size, V gene, D gene, CDR3 protein, CDR3 DNA. The D gene is left open where the match is weak. Expanded clones get a size class; other rows say once, few or many, or leave the size out.

>TRBJ1-1|once|TRBV28|TRBD1
CASSENRGVGTEAFF
TGTGCCAGCAGTGAGAACAGGGGTGTGGGCACTGAAGCTTTCTTT
>TRBJ2-3|many|TRBV7-9|TRBD2
CASSRRGTSEVDTQYF
TGTGCCAGCAGCCGCAGAGGTACTAGCGAGGTAGATACGCAGTATTTT
>TRBJ2-5|.|TRBV5-1|TRBD2
CASSPTSGGARETQYF
TGCGCCAGCAGCCCGACTAGCGGGGGGGCCCGGGAGACCCAGTACTTC
>TRBJ2-7|.|TRBV29-1|TRBD1
CSVVKQGSYEQYF
TGCAGCGTTGTGAAACAGGGGTCCTACGAGCAGTACTTC
>TRBJ2-3|.|TRBV3-1/TRBV3-2|TRBD2
CASSQDVSLAGGSTDTQYF
TGTGCCAGCAGCCAAGATGTCTCTCTGGCGGGGGGGAGCACAGATACGCAGTATTTT
>TRBJ2-7|.|TRBV5-1|TRBD1
CASSLAPPTGITYEQYF
TGCGCCAGCAGCTTGGCTCCGCCGACAGGGATAACCTACGAGCAGTACTTC
>TRBJ2-3|.|TRBV5-1|TRBD1
CASRFRDRGSADTQYF
TGCGCCAGCCGCTTCCGGGACAGGGGTTCGGCAGATACGCAGTATTTT
>TRBJ1-3|.|TRBV6-5|.
CASRRDFSSGNTIYF
TGTGCCAGCAGACGCGACTTCTCCTCTGGAAACACCATATATTTT
>TRBJ2-1|.|TRBV24-1|.
CATRGRAYNEQFF
TGTGCCACCAGGGGCAGGGCCTACAATGAGCAGTTCTTC
>TRBJ1-1|.|TRBV6-5|.
CASSAGVRTTEAFF
TGTGCCAGCAGCGCAGGGGTTCGGACCACTGAAGCTTTCTTT
>TRBJ2-7|.|TRBV19|TRBD2
CASSTSGGAFEQYF
TGTGCCAGTAGTACAAGCGGGGGGGCCTTCGAGCAGTACTTC
>TRBJ2-5|few|TRBV27|.
CASSFRDTFQETQYF
TGTGCCAGCAGTTTCCGGGACACCTTCCAAGAGACCCAGTACTTC
>TRBJ1-6|.|TRBV27|.
CASSLRLENSPLHF
TGTGCCAGCAGTTTACGGTTGGAGAATTCACCCCTCCACTTT
>TRBJ1-6|.|TRBV28|.
CASSRVNSPLHF
TGTGCCAGCAGCCGAGTCAATTCACCCCTCCACTTT
>TRBJ2-3|few|TRBV3-1/TRBV3-2|TRBD2
CASSQDSPSGGAPDTQYF
TGTGCCAGCAGCCAAGATTCTCCTAGCGGGGGGGCCCCAGATACGCAGTATTTT
>TRBJ2-4|.|TRBV5-3|.
CARSLNFLADIQYF
TGTGCCAGAAGCTTAAATTTTCTCGCAGACATTCAGTACTTC
>TRBJ2-7|.|TRBV11-2|TRBD2
CASSSIAGGPYEQYF
TGTGCCAGCAGCTCAATAGCGGGGGGCCCCTACGAGCAGTACTTC
>TRBJ2-7|.|TRBV18|.
CASSPSRETYEQYF
TGTGCCAGCTCACCCTCCAGGGAAACCTACGAGCAGTACTTC
>TRBJ2-7|.|TRBV13|TRBD1
CASSPGQGYEQYF
TGTGCCAGCAGCCCCGGACAGGGGTACGAGCAGTACTTC
>TRBJ2-2|.|TRBV7-9|.
CASSLDPSGELFF
TGTGCCAGCAGCTTAGATCCGTCCGGGGAGCTGTTTTTT
>TRBJ2-3|.|TRBV10-3|.
CAISPDYPGTQYF
TGTGCCATCAGTCCGGACTACCCGGGTACGCAGTATTTT
>TRBJ2-1|.|TRBV7-2|.
CASSLIAVGAQWFF
TGTGCCAGCAGCTTAATCGCTGTTGGAGCGCAGTGGTTCTTC
>TRBJ1-1|.|TRBV29-1|.
CSVEDMNTEAFF
TGCAGCGTTGAAGACATGAACACTGAAGCTTTCTTT
>TRBJ2-7|.|TRBV5-1|TRBD1
CASSPGTVGSYEQYF
TGCGCCAGCAGCCCAGGGACAGTCGGCTCCTACGAGCAGTACTTC